This T cell receptor (beta chain) is from a study of T-cell memory formation after mild COVID-19. For the study at large: TCR clusters largely stayed donor specific. Findings of the study overall: Among clones peaking at day 37 in the second wave, SARS-CoV-2 specificity remained unconfirmed. Detection of some responders pre-infection suggested pre-existing cross-reactive memory T cells participated.

Germline V lookup: CDR1 DFQATT, CDR2 SNEGSKA (reference sequence). The CDR3 runs to 15 residues. The V gene lost 4 bases and the J gene lost 8 bases, with 21 bases spanning the gap. Constant-segment primers and 5'RACE yielded cDNA libraries for TCR alpha and TCR beta, each carrying sample barcodes and UMIs. MiXCR, run by TCRdb on the 5' RACE reads, gives a single entry per CDR3 protein. This table holds over 150,000 distinct CDR3 sequences, 10% to 15% found once. This clonotype was recorded a few times. Its antigen is unidentified. Material: PBMCs or a T cell subset sorted from them (not recorded which). This receptor was obtained from a man between 18 and 29 years old who had mild COVID-19 (a few samples of this study predate the infection). Cell type and time point are not known. V is TRBV20-1 and J is TRBJ1-3; weak D call: TRBD1 (5 bases). For the CDR3, the DNA is TGCAGTGCTATCACGCCGGGACCCTCCGGGGACACCATATATTTT. Its protein is CSAITPGPSGDTIYF.